This entry features one T cell receptor beta chain sequence. This sample stems from a study of PD-L1 blockade in urothelial cancer. Turning to the study itself: At 3 weeks after treatment start (second dose) and again at 6 weeks, blood was analyzed. T cells numbered a median of roughly 150,000 in the blood samples.

There are 17 residues in the CDR3. V was clipped by 5 bases and J by 5 bases; unmatched bases: 15. CDR1 is MDHEN, CDR2 SYDVKM, per germline. Assay: immunoSEQ multiplex PCR; the TCRdb copy retains only in-frame clones and omits some. The table includes tens of thousands of clones, 90% detected once. The sample's time point: pretreatment peripheral blood. The sample consisted of PBMCs, taken around atezolizumab (anti-PD-L1) treatment. V usage is TRBV28 and J usage is TRBJ2-7; the match to TRBD1 covers 10 bases. The TCR originated in a man in his 60s with urothelial cancer. This CDR3 is CASSRIRPGQGSNEQYF. The CDR3 DNA sequence: TGTGCCAGCAGTCGGATTCGGCCGGGACAGGGGTCCAACGAGCAGTACTTC.